The rows below give T cell receptor beta chains drawn from one sample of a study of CD8+ T cells in alopecia areata. Measured with immunoSEQ multiplex PCR; TCRdb has only the in-frame clones, and not every one. The sample lists over 150,000 clones; approximately 57% were seen once. The source was CD4+ T cells sorted from blood, collected at week 24, from a patient treated with tofacitinib. These receptors were taken from a human donor with alopecia areata. The CDR3 runs from the conserved cysteine through the conserved F or W. The D gene is left open where the match is weak. Size values are once, few and many counts, or a class for expanded clones, and some rows have none.

d_gene: -; j_gene: TRBJ2-3; v_gene: TRBV29-1; abundance: few; CDR3nt: TGCAGCGTTGGGTTGTGGAGAGAAGATACGCAGTATTTT; CDR3aa: CSVGLWREDTQYF
d_gene: -; j_gene: TRBJ2-1; v_gene: TRBV6-6; abundance: few; CDR3nt: TGTGCCAGCAGTCCACTGGACTACAATGAGCAGTTCTTC; CDR3aa: CASSPLDYNEQFF
d_gene: -; j_gene: TRBJ2-2; v_gene: TRBV30; abundance: -; CDR3nt: TGTGCCTGGAAACGGGGGCAGAACACCGGGGAGCTGTTTTTT; CDR3aa: CAWKRGQNTGELFF
d_gene: TRBD1; j_gene: TRBJ2-3; v_gene: TRBV10-3; abundance: -; CDR3nt: TGTGCCATCAGTGAGTCTACAGGGGGAGATACGCAGTATTTT; CDR3aa: CAISESTGGDTQYF
d_gene: -; j_gene: TRBJ2-7; v_gene: TRBV9; abundance: -; CDR3nt: TGTGCCAGCGGAGGACCGAACCCTTCCTACGAGCAGTACTTC; CDR3aa: CASGGPNPSYEQYF
d_gene: -; j_gene: TRBJ1-5; v_gene: TRBV5-6; abundance: -; CDR3nt: TGTGCCAGCAGCTTTGGCAGCAATCAGCCCCAGCATTTT; CDR3aa: CASSFGSNQPQHF
d_gene: -; j_gene: TRBJ2-2; v_gene: TRBV29-1; abundance: -; CDR3nt: TGCAGCGTTGATGGGGGGCATCTGAGCGGGGAGCTGTTTTTT; CDR3aa: CSVDGGHLSGELFF
d_gene: -; j_gene: TRBJ2-5; v_gene: TRBV11-3; abundance: -; CDR3nt: TGTGCCAGCAGCTTCCGTGACGGACAGATAGAGACCCAGTACTTC; CDR3aa: CASSFRDGQIETQYF
d_gene: TRBD1; j_gene: TRBJ2-7; v_gene: TRBV7-9; abundance: -; CDR3nt: TGTGCCAGCAGCTCCACGGACAGGTCCCACAACGAGCAGTACTTC; CDR3aa: CASSSTDRSHNEQYF
d_gene: -; j_gene: TRBJ1-5; v_gene: TRBV2; abundance: -; CDR3nt: TGTGCCAGCATGCCGAGATATAGCAATCAGCCCCAGCATTTT; CDR3aa: CASMPRYSNQPQHF
d_gene: TRBD1; j_gene: TRBJ1-5; v_gene: TRBV9; abundance: -; CDR3nt: TGTGCCAGCAGCCCGGGACAGAACAATCAGCCCCAGCATTTT; CDR3aa: CASSPGQNNQPQHF
d_gene: -; j_gene: TRBJ2-4; v_gene: TRBV29-1; abundance: -; CDR3nt: TGCAGCGTTGAAGGACAGGGAGGAAACATTCAGTACTTC; CDR3aa: CSVEGQGGNIQYF
d_gene: -; j_gene: TRBJ1-4; v_gene: TRBV29-1; abundance: -; CDR3nt: TGCAGCGTTGGTGGAGTAAATGAAAAACTGTTTTTT; CDR3aa: CSVGGVNEKLFF
d_gene: -; j_gene: TRBJ2-5; v_gene: TRBV30; abundance: -; CDR3nt: TGTGCCTGGAGTAGACGCGGAGGGCAAGAGACCCAGTACTTC; CDR3aa: CAWSRRGGQETQYF
d_gene: -; j_gene: TRBJ1-3; v_gene: TRBV6-5; abundance: few; CDR3nt: TGTGCCAGCGGTGAGATCGGCTCTGGAAACACCATATATTTT; CDR3aa: CASGEIGSGNTIYF
d_gene: -; j_gene: TRBJ1-5; v_gene: TRBV7-9; abundance: -; CDR3nt: TGTGCCAGCAGCTATTCCCAAGGGCAGCCCCAGCATTTT; CDR3aa: CASSYSQGQPQHF
d_gene: TRBD1; j_gene: TRBJ2-5; v_gene: TRBV11-1; abundance: once; CDR3nt: TGTGCCAGCAGCTCCAGAGGCCGGACAGGATGGGAGACCCAGTACTTC; CDR3aa: CASSSRGRTGWETQYF
d_gene: -; j_gene: TRBJ1-3; v_gene: TRBV5-1; abundance: -; CDR3nt: TGCGCCAGCAGCTTTGAACATCCTGGAAACACCATATATTTT; CDR3aa: CASSFEHPGNTIYF
d_gene: -; j_gene: TRBJ1-1; v_gene: TRBV10-3; abundance: few; CDR3nt: TGTGCCACGTACGATGGGGTGAACACTGAAGCTTTCTTT; CDR3aa: CATYDGVNTEAFF
d_gene: TRBD1; j_gene: TRBJ2-3; v_gene: TRBV10-3; abundance: -; CDR3nt: TGTGCCATGAGCGACAGGGCCCCAGATACGCAGTATTTT; CDR3aa: CAMSDRAPDTQYF
d_gene: -; j_gene: TRBJ2-7; v_gene: TRBV18; abundance: -; CDR3nt: TGTGCCAGCTCACGAAAGAAAAGTTTTGATCACGAGCAGTACTTC; CDR3aa: CASSRKKSFDHEQYF
d_gene: -; j_gene: TRBJ2-7; v_gene: TRBV6-5; abundance: -; CDR3nt: TGTGCCAGCGGAGCCAAGGGTCGGGAGCAGTACTTC; CDR3aa: CASGAKGREQYF